Shown below are 7 T cell receptor beta chains from a single sample sequenced in a study of T-cell reconstitution after alpha-beta-depleted transplantation in children. TCRbeta library construction was performed incorporating unique molecular identifiers. TCRdb itself ran the PCR reads through MiXCR, one entry per CDR3 protein. The sample holds a few hundred thousand distinct CDR3 sequences; more than 20% are singletons and the top ten take approximately 39%. The source was PBMCs, collected before TCRalphabeta/CD19-depleted stem cell transplant. The source is a boy younger than two with Wiskott-Aldrich syndrome, due to receive a stem cell transplant.

This clonotype came up a few times. The rearrangement uses TRBV5-1 and TRBJ2-1; a possible D gene is TRBD2 (6 bases). Germline V gene data show CDR1 as SGHRS and CDR2 as YFSETQ. This CDR3 is built from 15 residues. The ends were cut back, 4 bases at V and 0 bases at J, with 11 bases in the middle. The CDR3 reads CASSHTSSSYNEQFF. The CDR3 DNA is TGCGCCAGCAGCCATACTAGCAGCTCCTACAATGAGCAGTTCTTC.

This clonotype was detected only a few times. V is TRBV20-1 and J is TRBJ2-3, with a tentative D call TRBD1 (5 bases). The CDR3 contains 14 residues. V was trimmed by 0 bases and J by 1 base, leaving 8 bases between them. CDR1 and CDR2 from the germline V gene are DFQATT and SNEGSKA (reference sequence). CDR3 sequence reads: CSARDVRGTDTQYF. The CDR3 bases are TGCAGTGCTAGAGATGTCAGGGGCACAGATACGCAGTATTTT.

There are a few counts of this clonotype. V gene TRBV2 combines with J gene TRBJ2-2, with a tentative D call TRBD2 (7 bases). Germline CDR1 and CDR2: SNHLY and FYNNEI. The CDR3 is 15 amino acids. Trimming cost V 5 bases and J 4 bases, with 14 bases left between them. CDR3 DNA sequence: TGTGCCAGCAGTTACTTGGGAGGGGGCACCGGGGAGCTGTTTTTT. Its protein product is CASSYLGGGTGELFF.

This chain links TRBV12-3 or TRBV12-4 with TRBJ2-2; 8 bases map to TRBD2. Trimming cost V 6 bases and J 3 bases; bases outside gene matches: 12. There are 17 residues in the CDR3. The CDR3 DNA follows: TGTGCCAGCAGGTTAAGGGCAGGAGCGGGGGACACCGGGGAGCTGTTTTTT. It specifies CASRLRAGAGDTGELFF.

This clonotype has only a few counts. DNA of the CDR3: TGTGCCAGCATGGGGTGGAGGGAGGGAGACGATGAGCAGTTCTTC. It is translated as CASMGWREGDDEQFF. The chain joins TRBV27 to TRBJ2-1; 7 bases match TRBD2. The CDR3 totals 15 residues. CDR1 and CDR2 (germline): MNHEY, SMNVEV (reference sequence). V trimming: 7 bases; J trimming: 8 bases; junction bases outside the gene matches: 14.

In this sample, this clonotype turned up a few times. The chain couples TRBV5-1 to TRBJ2-5; TRBD2 aligns across 13 bases. Looked up from germline, CDR1 is SGHRS and CDR2 is YFSETQ. CDR3 size: 18 residues. V was pared by 1 base and J by 4 bases, with 10 bases of the junction left unmatched. The CDR3 region is CASSLTSGRAGGPETQYF. The CDR3 nucleotides are TGCGCCAGCAGCTTGACTAGCGGGAGGGCCGGAGGCCCAGAGACCCAGTACTTC. Full variable domain (remainder filled in from reference TRBV5-1 and TRBJ2-5): KAGVTQTPRYLIKTRGQQVTLSCSPISGHRSVSWYQQTPGQGLQFLFEYFSETQRNKGNFPGRFSGRQFSNSRSEMNVSTLELGDSALYLCASSLTSGRAGGPETQYFGPGTRLLVL.

The chain links TRBV6-5 to TRBJ2-1, with 7 bases that match TRBD1. Germline V gene sequence: CDR1 MNHEY, CDR2 SVGAGI. V shed 6 bases, J shed 7 bases, and the junction held 6 bases outside the gene matches. The CDR3 loop spans 13 amino acids. Written as DNA, the CDR3 is TGTGCCAGCAGGTCGGGACAGCAAAATGAGCAGTTCTTC. Translating gives CASRSGQQNEQFF.